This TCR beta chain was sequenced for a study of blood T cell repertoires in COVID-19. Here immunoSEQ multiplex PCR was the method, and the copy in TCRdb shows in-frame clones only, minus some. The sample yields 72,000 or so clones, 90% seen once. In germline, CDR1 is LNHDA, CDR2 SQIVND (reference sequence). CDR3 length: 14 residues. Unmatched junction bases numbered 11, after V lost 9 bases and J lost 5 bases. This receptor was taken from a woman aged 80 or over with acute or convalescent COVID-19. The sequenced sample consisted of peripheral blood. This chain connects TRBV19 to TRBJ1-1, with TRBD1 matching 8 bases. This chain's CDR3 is CASSEGRGRTEAFF. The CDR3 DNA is TGTGCCAGCTCCGAAGGCAGGGGGCGAACTGAAGCTTTCTTT.